This entry lists 11 T cell receptor beta chains sequenced from one sample in a study of T cell responses to AZD1222 COVID-19 vaccine. This table comes from immunoSEQ multiplex PCR, and its TCRdb copy is limited to in-frame clones, with some not included. The table shows roughly 130,000 clones, with approximately 92% occurring only once. Sequencing used peripheral blood, obtained 28 days after the second AZD1222 dose. Source of these receptors: an adult who received the AZD1222 COVID-19 vaccine.

This chain connects TRBV21-1 to TRBJ1-5. TRBV21-1 is termed a pseudogene. The CDR3 is 18 amino acids. The CDR3 nucleotides read TGTGCCAGCAGCAAACTTCCGCCGGCAAGAAAATTGGATCAGCCCCAGCATTTT. This gives the protein CASSKLPPARKLDQPQHF.

This chain joins TRBV6-5 and TRBJ2-7, with D perhaps TRBD1 (6 bases). Looked up from germline, CDR1 is MNHEY and CDR2 is SVGAGI. The V and J ends lost 7 bases and 1 base respectively, with 14 bases between them. This CDR3 has 14 residues. The CDR3 region has the DNA TGTGCCAGCATGCCGACAGGTAGATCCTACGAGCAGTACTTC. As protein: CASMPTGRSYEQYF.

The J gene is TRBJ2-3, the V gene TRBV7-8; D gene ambiguous. Germline CDR1 reads SGHVS; CDR2 reads FQNEAQ. Trimming removed 1 base at V and 2 bases at J, with 10 bases between. The CDR3 contains 15 residues. CDR3 loop: CASSLGVLYTDTQYF. The CDR3 DNA is TGTGCCAGCAGCTTAGGCGTCCTATACACAGATACGCAGTATTTT.

The chain carries TRBV7-2 and TRBJ1-4, with no clear D. The V gene lost 7 bases and the J gene lost 1 base, with 10 bases spanning the gap. The CDR3 consists of 14 residues. The germline CDR1 and CDR2 sequences are SGHTA and FQGNSA. The CDR3 spells CASTTTRTNEKLFF. As DNA, the CDR3 is TGTGCCAGCACTACCACCAGAACTAATGAAAAACTGTTTTTT.

V and J are TRBV28 and TRBJ1-4, with D maybe TRBD1 (6 bases). V dropped 4 bases and J dropped 0 bases, with 12 bases sitting between them. The CDR3 covers 16 residues. The germline gives CDR1 MDHEN, CDR2 SYDVKM. Here the CDR3 DNA reads TGTGCCAGCAGTTGGACAGACAGCGCAACTAATGAAAAACTGTTTTTT. Its translation: CASSWTDSATNEKLFF.

The chain carries TRBV5-1 and TRBJ2-5, with 9 bases lining up with TRBD2. Trimming cost V 3 bases and J 5 bases; bases outside gene matches: 8. Germline V lookup: CDR1 SGHRS, CDR2 YFSETQ. The length of the CDR3 is 15 residues. The CDR3 bases are TGCGCCAGCAGCTCCAATAGCGGGAGTAGCGAGACCCAGTACTTC. Translation gives CASSSNSGSSETQYF.

The chain has TRBV4-2 and TRBJ1-2; perhaps TRBD1 as D (5 bases). The CDR3 is 14 amino acids. Germline-derived CDR1 and CDR2 are LGHNA and YNFKEQ. V lost 4 bases, J lost 8 bases, and 17 bases lay in between. CDR3 bases: TGTGCCAGCAGCCTCCTCGGCAGGGCCCAAGGCTACACCTTC. Translating it yields CASSLLGRAQGYTF.

CDR3 amino acids: CASGLTGETQYF. The CDR3 region has the DNA TGTGCTAGTGGTTTGACGGGGGAGACCCAGTACTTC. V gene TRBV12-5 combines with J gene TRBJ2-5; tentatively, D is TRBD2 (5 bases). CDR3 length equals 12 residues. The germline gives CDR1 LGHNT, CDR2 FRNRAP. V was clipped by 2 bases and J by 5 bases, with 6 bases between them. The variable domain in full, completed from reference TRBV12-5 and TRBJ2-5, reads DARVTQTPRHKVTEMGQEVTMRCQPILGHNTVFWYRQTMMQGLELLAYFRNRAPLDDSGMPKDRFSAEMPDATLATLKIQPSEPRDSAVYFCASGLTGETQYFGPGTRLLVL.

The CDR3 region is CASSLGSSNQPQHF. The CDR3 DNA sequence: TGTGCCAGCAGCTTGGGTAGTAGCAATCAGCCCCAGCATTTT. This chain joins TRBV5-5 and TRBJ1-5, with D unresolved. Germline CDR1 SGHKS, CDR2 YYEKEE (reference sequence). Between the trimmed V and J ends, which lost 0 bases and 0 bases, there was a span of 4 bases. The CDR3 covers 14 residues.

V gene TRBV6-5 combines with J gene TRBJ2-3, with 8 positions matching TRBD1. The CDR3 length is 14 residues. The junction had 3 bases not matched to a gene; V was cut back by 4 bases and J by 3 bases. Germline CDR1 reads MNHEY; CDR2 reads SVGAGI. CDR3 coding DNA: TGTGCCAGCAGTTCTGGACAGGGTACAGATACGCAGTATTTT. Its translation is CASSSGQGTDTQYF.

The V gene is TRBV19, the J gene TRBJ1-5; weak D call: TRBD1 (5 bases). CDR3 length equals 18 residues. The V gene lost 0 bases and the J gene lost 3 bases, with 18 bases spanning the gap. CDR1 is LNHDA, CDR2 SQIVND, per germline (reference sequence). CDR3 amino acids: CASSIDRGRGAPNQPQHF. The CDR3 DNA reads TGTGCCAGTAGTATAGATCGGGGCAGAGGGGCCCCCAATCAGCCCCAGCATTTT. Full variable domain (remainder filled in from reference TRBV19 and TRBJ1-5): DGGITQSPKYLFRKEGQNVTLSCEQNLNHDAMYWYRQDPGQGLRLIYYSQIVNDFQKGDIAEGYSVSREKKESFPLTVTSAQKNPTAFYLCASSIDRGRGAPNQPQHFGDGTRLSIL.